This T cell receptor (beta chain) was recorded in a study of regulatory T cells in long-lasting Graves disease. Looking at the study overall: Over 5 years on antithyroid drugs plus positive TSH receptor antibodies marked Graves' disease as persistent.

The authors built TCR beta libraries using iRepertoire HTBI primers and Arm-PCR of CDR3 regions. From the multiplex PCR reads, TCRdb called clonotypes with MiXCR, one entry per CDR3 protein. The sample holds 390,000 or so distinct CDR3 sequences, roughly 25% seen once. This clonotype was seen repeatedly, ten times or more. This CDR3 has 16 residues. Trimming cost V 1 base and J 3 bases, with 16 bases left between them. Germline V gene data show CDR1 as SGHAT and CDR2 as FQNNGV. Noted time point: persistent/refractory GD, antithyroid drugs over 5 years with positive TRAb. Isolated PBMC RNA provided the starting material for the TCR library.

The sequences come from peripheral blood mononuclear cells (PBMCs), collected when the disease was refractory, from a patient treated with antithyroid drugs. This sequence was found in a woman between 35 and 50 years old with Graves disease. This chain links TRBV11-2 with TRBJ2-7; possible D gene TRBD1, 5 bases. CDR3 loop: CASSLATGSPHYEQYF. Here the CDR3 DNA reads TGTGCCAGCAGCTTAGCCACAGGCAGTCCTCACTACGAGCAGTACTTC.